This T cell receptor (beta chain) was sequenced during a study of blood T cell repertoires in COVID-19. Study in general: COVID-19 samples, acute and convalescent, were from the United States, Italy and Spain.

In the study's own analysis: Amplifying reference gene primers gave estimates of nucleated cell counts. Sequenced by immunoSEQ multiplex PCR; TCRdb stores in-frame clones only, minus some. That table is the source of V, J and clone size, and D and trimming were worked out from the DNA. This sample has approximately 250,000 clones; approximately 89% occur once, and the top ten carry approximately 9.7%. After removal of 4 bases from V and 7 bases from J, the junction contained 13 bases not matched to a gene. The CDR3 sequence is 16 residues long. Looked up from germline, CDR1 is MGHRA and CDR2 is YSYEKL.

The clonotype comes from a man between 40 and 49 years old with active or convalescent COVID-19. This chain uses TRBV4-1 with TRBJ1-3, with 7 bases fitting TRBD1. Sequencing was done on a sample of peripheral blood. The CDR3 DNA reads as TGCGCCAGCAGCCCCGGGACAGACGCGACGACCAACACCATATATTTT. It yields the protein CASSPGTDATTNTIYF.